This T cell receptor beta chain originates from a study of cytomegalovirus exposure and HLA in healthy donors. The trim removed 5 bases at V and 1 base at J, leaving 3 bases unmatched. Germline V gene sequence: CDR1 MNHEY, CDR2 SVGAGI. The CDR3 is 15 residues long. 13 Jbeta primers and 60 Vbeta primers were used for the PCR. Sequenced by immunoSEQ multiplex PCR; TCRdb stores in-frame clones only, minus some. Altogether around 130,000 clones are present, roughly 79% being singletons, with the ten largest covering around 1.5%. Points from the study as a whole: V- and J-gene trimming of TCR beta was linked (in a later analysis) to a missense DCLRE1C variant. Among CMV-associated TCR beta chains, most appeared HLA-restricted in a later analysis.

As for this clone: As yet, its antigen is unknown.

Sequences were obtained from PBMCs. The rearrangement uses TRBV6-5 and TRBJ2-3; the match to TRBD2 covers 10 bases. The clonotype originates from a woman aged 18-29 years in good health and CMV-seronegative. DNA for the CDR3: TGTGCCAGCAGTACCGGGACTAGCGGCACAGATACGCAGTATTTT. Its translation: CASSTGTSGTDTQYF.